The 17 T cell receptor beta chains below all came from one sample that was sequenced in a study of patients and donors after allogeneic stem cell transplantation (dated by TCRdb to 2018 to 2021). Libraries were constructed by RT-PCR. Sequencing relied on a NextSeq 550. The public sequencing data were trimmed at Q25 with fastp and processed into clonotypes with MiXCR by TCRdb, which kept only in-frame beta chains. CDR3 protein sequences are deduplicated, and each keeps its most common genes and DNA. Counted in this sample were around 17,000 distinct CDR3 sequences; under 35% of them appeared once. The ten largest clones capture under 45% of the sample. Sample: blood, either unsorted or a sorted T cell fraction (not recorded which). The receptors were sampled from a human donor who was either an allogeneic HSCT recipient or a stem cell or donor lymphocyte infusion donor (not recorded which). It is not recorded whose cells these are; they may come from a transplant donor.

The V and J genes are TRBV7-2 and TRBJ1-1; D ambiguous. CDR1 is SGHTA, CDR2 FQGNSA, per germline. The CDR3 runs to 13 residues. With 5 bases removed from V and 1 base from J, the gap between germline ends came to 8 bases. This CDR3 reads CASSQTRNTEAFF. CDR3 nucleotide sequence: TGTGCCAGCAGCCAGACACGGAACACTGAAGCTTTCTTT.

The chain uses TRBV3-2 and TRBJ1-5. TRBV3-2 is classified as a pseudogene. The CDR3 is 13 residues long. CDR3 in DNA: TGTGCCAGCAGTCACAGCAGTTGTCAGCCCCAGCATTTT. Translated: CASSHSSCQPQHF.

Sample share makes this clonotype medium-sized. The gene calls are TRBV6-5 and TRBJ1-3; no firm D call. The V end lost 4 bases, the J end lost 0 bases, and 10 bases lay between the germline ends. This CDR3 is built from 15 residues. CDR1 is MNHEY, CDR2 SVGAGI, per germline. CDR3 in DNA: TGTGCCAGCAGTTTAACACCCTACTCTGGAAACACCATATATTTT. Its protein product is CASSLTPYSGNTIYF.

The chain employs TRBV2 and TRBJ1-5; 7 nucleotides line up with TRBD1. The CDR3 spans 14 residues. The germline gives CDR1 SNHLY, CDR2 FYNNEI. With V trimmed by 4 bases and J by 2 bases, 2 bases remained unmatched. The CDR3 DNA reads TGTGCCAGCAGTGGCAGGGGGGGCAATCAGCCCCAGCATTTT. It translates to CASSGRGGNQPQHF.

The V and J genes are TRBV5-1 and TRBJ1-1, with 8 bases aligning to TRBD1. The V gene end was trimmed by 2 bases and the J gene end by 0 bases; junction bases not matched to a gene: 3. The CDR3 has 15 residues. Germline V gives CDR1 SGHRS, CDR2 YFSETQ. This chain's CDR3 is CASSLPGQVNTEAFF. DNA for the CDR3: TGCGCCAGCAGCTTACCGGGACAGGTGAACACTGAAGCTTTCTTT.

This clonotype was observed a handful of times. The V gene is TRBV20-1, the J gene TRBJ1-4; D may be TRBD1 (5 bases). Looked up from germline, CDR1 is DFQATT and CDR2 is SNEGSKA (reference sequence). The V and J ends lost 6 bases and 8 bases respectively, with 19 bases between them. The CDR3 spans 14 residues. The CDR3 region is CSATPGGYDEKLFF. The CDR3 DNA sequence: TGCAGTGCGACCCCGGGGGGATACGACGAAAAACTGTTTTTT.

V and J are TRBV5-1 and TRBJ2-3; D is unresolved. The V end lost 7 bases, the J end lost 1 base, and 10 bases lay between the germline ends. Per germline, CDR1 SGHRS and CDR2 YFSETQ. The CDR3 covers 13 residues. CDR3 region: CASEPVGTDTQYF. CDR3 nucleotide sequence: TGCGCCAGCGAGCCGGTCGGCACAGATACGCAGTATTTT. The whole variable domain, filled in from reference TRBV5-1 and TRBJ2-3, reads KAGVTQTPRYLIKTRGQQVTLSCSPISGHRSVSWYQQTPGQGLQFLFEYFSETQRNKGNFPGRFSGRQFSNSRSEMNVSTLELGDSALYLCASEPVGTDTQYFGPGTRLTVL.

The V call is TRBV6-5, the J call TRBJ2-2; TRBD2 is a possible D gene (6 bases). The CDR3 runs to 16 residues. V dropped 7 bases and J dropped 3 bases, with 18 bases sitting between them. Germline values: CDR1 MNHEY, CDR2 SVGAGI. In DNA form, the CDR3 reads TGTGCCAGCAAAGTAGGAATTTGGGAGGACACCGGGGAGCTGTTTTTT. Its protein product is CASKVGIWEDTGELFF.

By frequency in the sample, this clonotype is medium-sized. The chain links TRBV27 to TRBJ1-6; tentative D call: TRBD1 (5 bases). Trimming removed 2 bases from V and 9 bases from J, with 11 bases in between. Germline CDR1 reads MNHEY; CDR2 reads SMNVEV (reference sequence). The CDR3 totals 14 residues. DNA for the CDR3: TGTGCCAGCAGTTTAGGGGCAGGGATTTCACCCCTCCACTTT. It specifies CASSLGAGISPLHF.

In this sample, this clonotype turned up a few times. This sequence joins TRBV20-1 and TRBJ1-2; TRBD1 might be the D (5 bases). The CDR3 runs 14 residues. V was shortened by 6 bases and J by 2 bases, with 16 bases between the two germline ends. CDR1 DFQATT and CDR2 SNEGSKA come from the germline V gene (reference sequence). Written as DNA, the CDR3 is TGCAGTGCGCCTCCAGGGTCAACGAACTATGGCTACACCTTC. Protein: CSAPPGSTNYGYTF.

This chain links TRBV7-6 with TRBJ1-4; TRBD1 aligns across 10 bases. Trimming at V came to 6 bases and at J to 7 bases, leaving 11 bases not matched to a gene. CDR3 length: 16 amino acids. Germline values: CDR1 SGHVS, CDR2 FNYEAQ. CDR3 sequence (DNA): TGTGCCAGCAGTTTCCCTTGGGACAGGGGTGCTGAAAAACTGTTTTTT. Amino acid sequence: CASSFPWDRGAEKLFF.

The sample holds a few counts of this clonotype. This chain joins TRBV24-1 and TRBJ2-1; TRBD1 agrees at 9 bases. CDR1 is KGHDR, CDR2 SFDVKD, per germline. The V and J ends lost 9 bases and 2 bases, in that order; junction bases with no gene match: 4. The CDR3 sequence is 14 residues long. The CDR3 coding sequence is TGTGCCACCTGGACAGGGGTCCCCTACAATGAGCAGTTCTTC. It translates to CATWTGVPYNEQFF.

This clonotype showed up just a few times. The chain employs TRBV4-2 and TRBJ1-4; D uncertain. CDR1 is LGHNA and CDR2 is YNFKEQ in the germline V gene. Trimming shortened V by 4 bases and J by 8 bases, and 23 bases separated the two germline ends. The CDR3 is 17 residues long. Here the CDR3 DNA reads TGTGCCAGCAGCCCCCGAAAACAAGCAGTGAGTAGGGAAAAACTGTTTTTT. Amino acid sequence: CASSPRKQAVSREKLFF.

The rearrangement joins TRBV9 to TRBJ2-7, with a weak D call TRBD2 (6 bases). The CDR3 sequence is 14 residues long. Germline CDR1 and CDR2: SGDLS and YYNGEE. The V end was cut by 0 bases, the J end by 2 bases, with 9 bases between. The CDR3 spells CASSVGLATYEQYF. In DNA form, the CDR3 reads TGTGCCAGCAGCGTAGGTCTAGCGACCTACGAGCAGTACTTC.

The genes are TRBV4-1 and TRBJ1-6; TRBD1 might be the D (6 bases). The CDR3 has 15 residues. Germline assignment: CDR1 MGHRA and CDR2 YSYEKL. Trimming cost V 4 bases and J 10 bases, with 17 bases left between them. CDR3 amino acids: CASSPHLWGASPLHF. CDR3 DNA sequence: TGCGCCAGCAGCCCCCACTTATGGGGGGCCTCACCCCTCCACTTT.

The chain carries TRBV10-3 and TRBJ1-1; D unclear. The ends were cut back, 0 bases at V and 3 bases at J, with 5 bases in the middle. CDR1 ENHRY and CDR2 SYGVKD come from the germline V gene. This CDR3 is 13 amino acids long. The DNA for the CDR3 is TGTGCCATCAGTGAGTCCATTTACACTGAAGCTTTCTTT. Translation: CAISESIYTEAFF.

The CDR3 protein is CASSLTGRPYEQYF. The CDR3 nucleotides read TGTGCCAGCAGTTTGACAGGGCGCCCTTACGAGCAGTACTTC. The chain joins TRBV28 to TRBJ2-7, with TRBD1 matching over 7 bases. Trimming removed 3 bases from V and 4 bases from J; junction bases left unmatched: 6. The CDR3 has 14 amino acids. Germline CDR1 is MDHEN and CDR2 is SYDVKM.